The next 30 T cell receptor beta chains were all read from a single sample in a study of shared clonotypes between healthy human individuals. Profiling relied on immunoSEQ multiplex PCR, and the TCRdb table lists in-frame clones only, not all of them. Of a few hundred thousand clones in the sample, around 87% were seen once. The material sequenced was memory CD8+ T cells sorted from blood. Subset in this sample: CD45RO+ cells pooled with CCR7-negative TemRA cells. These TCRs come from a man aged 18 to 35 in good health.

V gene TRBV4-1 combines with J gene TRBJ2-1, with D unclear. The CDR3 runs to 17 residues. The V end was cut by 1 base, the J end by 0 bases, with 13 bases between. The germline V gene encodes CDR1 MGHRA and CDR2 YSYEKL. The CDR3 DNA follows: TGCGCCAGCAGCCAAGTTCCGACTTTAAGCTCCTACAATGAGCAGTTCTTC. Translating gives CASSQVPTLSSYNEQFF.

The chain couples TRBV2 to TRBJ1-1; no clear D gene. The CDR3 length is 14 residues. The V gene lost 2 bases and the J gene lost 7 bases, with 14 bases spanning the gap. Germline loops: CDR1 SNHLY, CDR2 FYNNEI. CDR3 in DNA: TGTGCCAGCAGTGAATCTGGAATGGGAGGTGAAGCTTTCTTT. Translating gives CASSESGMGGEAFF. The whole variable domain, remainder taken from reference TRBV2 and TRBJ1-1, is EPEVTQTPSHQVTQMGQEVILRCVPISNHLYFYWYRQILGQKVEFLVSFYNNEISEKSEIFDDQFSVERPDGSNFTLKIRSTKLEDSAMYFCASSESGMGGEAFFGQGTRLTVV.

CDR3 in DNA: TGCGCCAGCAGCCCGGGGACAGGGGAAGAGCAGTACTTC. Its translation: CASSPGTGEEQYF. This chain connects TRBV5-1 to TRBJ2-7, with 10 bases that match TRBD1. Germline trimming cut 4 bases from V and 7 bases from J; bases unmatched to any gene: 5. This CDR3 has 13 amino acids. Germline loops: CDR1 SGHRS, CDR2 YFSETQ. The full variable domain, in which reference TRBV5-1 and TRBJ2-7 provide the parts outside the CDR3, is KAGVTQTPRYLIKTRGQQVTLSCSPISGHRSVSWYQQTPGQGLQFLFEYFSETQRNKGNFPGRFSGRQFSNSRSEMNVSTLELGDSALYLCASSPGTGEEQYFGPGTRLTVT.

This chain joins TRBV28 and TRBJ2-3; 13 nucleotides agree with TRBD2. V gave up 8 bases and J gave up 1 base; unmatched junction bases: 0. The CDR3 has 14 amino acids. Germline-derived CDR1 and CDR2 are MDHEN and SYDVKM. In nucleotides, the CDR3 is TGTGCCAGCGGACTAGCGGGGGGCACAGATACGCAGTATTTT. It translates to CASGLAGGTDTQYF.

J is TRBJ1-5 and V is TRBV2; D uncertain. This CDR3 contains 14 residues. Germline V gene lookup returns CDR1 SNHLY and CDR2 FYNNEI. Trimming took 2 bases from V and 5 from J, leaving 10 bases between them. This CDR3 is CASSESDADQPQHF. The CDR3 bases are TGTGCCAGCAGTGAATCCGATGCGGATCAGCCCCAGCATTTT.

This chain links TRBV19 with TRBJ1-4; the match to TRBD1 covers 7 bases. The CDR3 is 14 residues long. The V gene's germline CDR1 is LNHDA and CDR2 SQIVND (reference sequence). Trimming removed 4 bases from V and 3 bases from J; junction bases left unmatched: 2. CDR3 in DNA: TGTGCCAGTAGTACCGGGACAGCTAATGAAAAACTGTTTTTT. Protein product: CASSTGTANEKLFF.

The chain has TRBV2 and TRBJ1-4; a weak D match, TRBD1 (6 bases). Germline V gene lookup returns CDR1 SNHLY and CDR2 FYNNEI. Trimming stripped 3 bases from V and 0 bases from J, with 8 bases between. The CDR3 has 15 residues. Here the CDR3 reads CASSEGAATNEKLFF. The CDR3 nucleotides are TGTGCCAGCAGTGAGGGGGCGGCAACTAATGAAAAACTGTTTTTT.

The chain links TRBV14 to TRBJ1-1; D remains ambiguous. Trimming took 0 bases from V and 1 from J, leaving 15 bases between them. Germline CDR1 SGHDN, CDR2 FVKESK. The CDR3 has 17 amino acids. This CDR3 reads CASSQEIGSLGNTEAFF. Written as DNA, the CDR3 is TGTGCCAGCAGCCAAGAGATAGGGTCGCTGGGGAACACTGAAGCTTTCTTT.

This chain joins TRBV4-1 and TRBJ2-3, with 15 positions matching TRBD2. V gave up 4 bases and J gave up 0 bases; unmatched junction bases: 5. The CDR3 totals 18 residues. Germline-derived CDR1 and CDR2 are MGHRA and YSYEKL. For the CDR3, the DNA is TGCGCCAGCAGCCCGCGGACTAGCGGGGGGGTTAGCACAGATACGCAGTATTTT. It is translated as CASSPRTSGGVSTDTQYF.

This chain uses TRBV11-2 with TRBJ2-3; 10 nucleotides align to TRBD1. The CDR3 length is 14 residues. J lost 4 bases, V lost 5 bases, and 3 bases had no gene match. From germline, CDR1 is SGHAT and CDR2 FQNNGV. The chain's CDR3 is CASSPTGGADTQYF. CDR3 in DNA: TGTGCCAGCAGCCCGACAGGGGGCGCAGATACGCAGTATTTT.

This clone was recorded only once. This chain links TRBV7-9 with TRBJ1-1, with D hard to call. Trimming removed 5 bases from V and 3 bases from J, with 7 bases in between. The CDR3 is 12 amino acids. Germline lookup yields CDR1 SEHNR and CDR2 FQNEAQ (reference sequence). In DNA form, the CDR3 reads TGTGCCAGCAGCGTTCTAGACACTGAAGCTTTCTTT. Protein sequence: CASSVLDTEAFF. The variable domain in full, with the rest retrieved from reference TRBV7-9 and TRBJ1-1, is DTGVSQNPRHKITKRGQNVTFRCDPISEHNRLYWYRQTLGQGPEFLTYFQNEAQLEKSRLLSDRFSAERPKGSFSTLEIQRTEQGDSAMYLCASSVLDTEAFFGQGTRLTVV.

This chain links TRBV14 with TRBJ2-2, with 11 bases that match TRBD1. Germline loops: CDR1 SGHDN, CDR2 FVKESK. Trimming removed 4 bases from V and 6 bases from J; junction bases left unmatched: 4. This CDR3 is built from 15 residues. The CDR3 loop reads CASSPDRGHAGELFF. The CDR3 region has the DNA TGTGCCAGCAGCCCGGACAGGGGGCATGCCGGGGAGCTGTTTTTT. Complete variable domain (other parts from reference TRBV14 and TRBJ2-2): EAGVTQFPSHSVIEKGQTVTLRCDPISGHDNLYWYRRVMGKEIKFLLHFVKESKQDESGMPNNRFLAERTGGTYSTLKVQPAELEDSGVYFCASSPDRGHAGELFFGEGSRLTVL.

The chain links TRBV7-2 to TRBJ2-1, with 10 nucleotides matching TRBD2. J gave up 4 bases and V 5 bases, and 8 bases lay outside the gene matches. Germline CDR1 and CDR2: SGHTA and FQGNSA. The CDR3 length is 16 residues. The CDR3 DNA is TGTGCCAGCAGCCCTCACGGGACTAGCGCTTACAATGAGCAGTTCTTC. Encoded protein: CASSPHGTSAYNEQFF.

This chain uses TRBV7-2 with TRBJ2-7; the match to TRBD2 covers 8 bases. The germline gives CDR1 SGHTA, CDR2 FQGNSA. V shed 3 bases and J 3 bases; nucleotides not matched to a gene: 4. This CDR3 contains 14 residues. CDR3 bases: TGTGCCAGCAGCTTCTCAGCGGGGGACTACGAGCAGTACTTC. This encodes CASSFSAGDYEQYF.

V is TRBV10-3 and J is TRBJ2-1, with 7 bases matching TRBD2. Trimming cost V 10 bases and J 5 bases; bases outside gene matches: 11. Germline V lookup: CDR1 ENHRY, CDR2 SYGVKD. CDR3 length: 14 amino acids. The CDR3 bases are TGTGCCACTAAAGGACCTAGCGGTGACAATGAGCAGTTCTTC. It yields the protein CATKGPSGDNEQFF.

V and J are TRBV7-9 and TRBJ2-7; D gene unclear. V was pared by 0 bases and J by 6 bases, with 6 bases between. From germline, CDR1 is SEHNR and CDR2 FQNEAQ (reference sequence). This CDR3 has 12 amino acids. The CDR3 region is CASSLAPGEQYF. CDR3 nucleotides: TGTGCCAGCAGCTTAGCGCCAGGCGAGCAGTACTTC. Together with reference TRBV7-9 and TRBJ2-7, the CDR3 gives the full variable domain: DTGVSQNPRHKITKRGQNVTFRCDPISEHNRLYWYRQTLGQGPEFLTYFQNEAQLEKSRLLSDRFSAERPKGSFSTLEIQRTEQGDSAMYLCASSLAPGEQYFGPGTRLTVT.

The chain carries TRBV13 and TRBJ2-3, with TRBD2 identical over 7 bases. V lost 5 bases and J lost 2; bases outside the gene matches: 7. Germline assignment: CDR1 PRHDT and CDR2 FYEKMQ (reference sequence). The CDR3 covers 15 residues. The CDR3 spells CASSARDYLTDTQYF. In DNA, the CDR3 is TGTGCCAGCAGCGCCCGGGACTACCTCACAGATACGCAGTATTTT.

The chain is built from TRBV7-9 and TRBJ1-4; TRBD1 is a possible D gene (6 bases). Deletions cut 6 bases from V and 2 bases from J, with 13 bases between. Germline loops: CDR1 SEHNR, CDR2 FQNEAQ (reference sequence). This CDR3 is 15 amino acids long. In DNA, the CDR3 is TGTGCCAGCAGACGAGAGGGGGTTACTAATGAAAAACTGTTTTTT. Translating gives CASRREGVTNEKLFF. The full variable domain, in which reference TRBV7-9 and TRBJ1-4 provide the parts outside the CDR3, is DTGVSQNPRHKITKRGQNVTFRCDPISEHNRLYWYRQTLGQGPEFLTYFQNEAQLEKSRLLSDRFSAERPKGSFSTLEIQRTEQGDSAMYLCASRREGVTNEKLFFGSGTQLSVL.

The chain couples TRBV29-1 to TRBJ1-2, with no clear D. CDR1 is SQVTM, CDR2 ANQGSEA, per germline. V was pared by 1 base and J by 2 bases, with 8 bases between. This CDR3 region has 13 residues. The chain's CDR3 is CSVEANTNYGYTF. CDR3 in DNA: TGCAGCGTTGAAGCCAACACCAACTATGGCTACACCTTC.

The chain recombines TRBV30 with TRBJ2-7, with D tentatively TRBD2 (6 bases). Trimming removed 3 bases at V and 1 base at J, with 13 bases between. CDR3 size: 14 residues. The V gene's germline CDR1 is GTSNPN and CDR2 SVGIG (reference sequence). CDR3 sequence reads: CAWSVPGGSYEQYF. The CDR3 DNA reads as TGTGCCTGGAGCGTACCCGGGGGATCCTACGAGCAGTACTTC.

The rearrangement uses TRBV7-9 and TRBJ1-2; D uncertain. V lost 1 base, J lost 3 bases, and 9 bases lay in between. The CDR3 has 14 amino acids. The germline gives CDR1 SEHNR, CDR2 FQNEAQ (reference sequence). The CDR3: CASSLDILDYGYTF. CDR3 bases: TGTGCCAGCAGCTTAGACATCTTAGACTATGGCTACACCTTC.

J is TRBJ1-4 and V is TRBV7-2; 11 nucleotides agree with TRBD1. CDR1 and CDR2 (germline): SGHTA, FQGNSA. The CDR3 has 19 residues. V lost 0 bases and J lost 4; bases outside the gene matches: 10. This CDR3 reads CASSLAPGQGGPGNEKLFF. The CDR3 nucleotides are TGTGCCAGCAGCTTAGCCCCGGGACAGGGGGGTCCCGGTAATGAAAAACTGTTTTTT.

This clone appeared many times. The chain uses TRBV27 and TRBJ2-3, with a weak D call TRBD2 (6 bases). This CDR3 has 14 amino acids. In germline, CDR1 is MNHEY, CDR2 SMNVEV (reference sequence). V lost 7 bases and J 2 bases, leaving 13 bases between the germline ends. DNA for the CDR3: TGTGCCAGCAACGCGGGACTCTACACAGATACGCAGTATTTT. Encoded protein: CASNAGLYTDTQYF.

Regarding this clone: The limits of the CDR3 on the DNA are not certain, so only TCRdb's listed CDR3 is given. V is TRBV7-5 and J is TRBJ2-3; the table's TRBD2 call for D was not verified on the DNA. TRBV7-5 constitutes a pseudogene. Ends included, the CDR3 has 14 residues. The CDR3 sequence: CASSFASGSDTQYF.

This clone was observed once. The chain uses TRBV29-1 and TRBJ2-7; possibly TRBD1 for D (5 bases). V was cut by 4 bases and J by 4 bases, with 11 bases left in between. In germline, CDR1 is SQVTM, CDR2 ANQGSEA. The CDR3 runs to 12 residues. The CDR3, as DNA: TGCAGCGTTGTTGATAGGGGTTACGAGCAGTACTTC. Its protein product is CSVVDRGYEQYF.

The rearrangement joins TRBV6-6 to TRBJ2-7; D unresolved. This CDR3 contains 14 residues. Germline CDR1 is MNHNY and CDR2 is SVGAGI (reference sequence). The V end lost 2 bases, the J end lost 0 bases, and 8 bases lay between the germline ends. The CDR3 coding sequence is TGTGCCAGCAGTTACGACGGTCTCTCCTACGAGCAGTACTTC. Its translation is CASSYDGLSYEQYF.

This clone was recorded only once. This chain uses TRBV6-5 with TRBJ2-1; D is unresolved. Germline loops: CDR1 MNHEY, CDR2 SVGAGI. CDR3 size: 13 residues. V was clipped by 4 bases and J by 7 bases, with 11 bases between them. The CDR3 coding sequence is TGTGCCAGCAGTTGGGAAGGGTGGAATGAGCAGTTCTTC. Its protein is CASSWEGWNEQFF.

CDR3 coding DNA: TGTGCCAGCAGTGACCTAACAGGGCCCTCACCCCTCCACTTT. Its translation is CASSDLTGPSPLHF. The chain carries TRBV6-5 and TRBJ1-6; possibly TRBD1 for D (6 bases). The CDR3 loop spans 14 amino acids. Trimming cost V 5 bases and J 10 bases, with 15 bases left between them. Germline V gene sequence: CDR1 MNHEY, CDR2 SVGAGI.

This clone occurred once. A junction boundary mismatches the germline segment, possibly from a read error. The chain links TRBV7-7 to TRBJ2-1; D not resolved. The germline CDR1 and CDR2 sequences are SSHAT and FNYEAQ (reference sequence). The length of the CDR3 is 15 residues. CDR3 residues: CASSLDWNSYNEQFF. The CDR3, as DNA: TGTGCTAGCAGCTTAGATTGGAACTCCTACAATGAGCAGTTCTTC.

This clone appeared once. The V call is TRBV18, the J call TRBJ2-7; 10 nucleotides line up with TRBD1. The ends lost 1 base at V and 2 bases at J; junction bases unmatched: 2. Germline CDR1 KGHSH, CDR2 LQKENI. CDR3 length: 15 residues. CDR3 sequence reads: CASSPRDRGTYEQYF. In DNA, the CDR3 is TGTGCCAGCTCACCACGGGACAGGGGTACCTACGAGCAGTACTTC.